This TCR beta chain is from a study of CD4 and CD8 cells across lung adenocarcinoma regions. Note on this clonotype: Relative to the germline gene, one junction end is altered; a read error may explain this.

The length of the CDR3 is 13 residues. Germline V gives CDR1 SGHTA, CDR2 FQGNSA. Localized lung adenocarcinoma, a non-small cell lung cancer, affected the donors. TCRdb reanalysed the PCR reads using MiXCR and keeps one entry per CDR3 protein. The sample has roughly 3,900 distinct CDR3 sequences; about 61% are singletons. The chain has TRBV7-2 and TRBJ2-3; D gene ambiguous. The TCR was taken from a male donor with lung adenocarcinoma. The CD4 and CD8 labels of this study may be unreliable. Sequencing input: CD4+ T cells from the center of a lung tumor. For the CDR3, the DNA is TGTGCCAGGAGCTCCGGAGCGAAAACTACGCAGTACTTT. This translates into CARSSGAKTTQYF.